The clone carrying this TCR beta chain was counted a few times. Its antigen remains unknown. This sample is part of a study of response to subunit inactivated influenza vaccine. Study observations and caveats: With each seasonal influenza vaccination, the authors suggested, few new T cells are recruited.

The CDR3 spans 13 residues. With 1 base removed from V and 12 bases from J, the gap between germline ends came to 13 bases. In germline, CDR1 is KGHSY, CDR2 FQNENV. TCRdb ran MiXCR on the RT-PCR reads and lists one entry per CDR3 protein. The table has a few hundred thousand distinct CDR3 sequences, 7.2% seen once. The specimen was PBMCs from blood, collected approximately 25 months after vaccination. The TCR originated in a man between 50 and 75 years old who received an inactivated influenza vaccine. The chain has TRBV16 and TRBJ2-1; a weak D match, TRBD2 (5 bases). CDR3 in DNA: TGTGCCAGCAGCCAATTACGGGGTGAGGTGCAGTTCTTC. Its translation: CASSQLRGEVQFF.